This TCR beta chain stems from a study of cytomegalovirus exposure and HLA in healthy donors. Trimming at V came to 0 bases and at J to 2 bases, leaving 7 bases not matched to a gene. Germline V lookup: CDR1 GTSNPN, CDR2 SVGIG (reference sequence). There are 16 residues in the CDR3. 13 Jbeta primers and 60 Vbeta primers were used for the PCR. Libraries were prepared by immunoSEQ multiplex PCR; TCRdb keeps only in-frame clonotypes and omits some of them. The table includes some 130,000 clones, about four fifths detected once. This receptor was obtained from a man younger than 35 in good health and CMV-seronegative. The chain is built from TRBV30 and TRBJ2-1; 7 bases are shared with TRBD1. Material for sequencing was PBMCs. In DNA form, the CDR3 reads TGTGCCTGGAGTGTCGCAGGGGGTGGCCCCTACAATGAGCAGTTCTTC. This codes for CAWSVAGGGPYNEQFF.